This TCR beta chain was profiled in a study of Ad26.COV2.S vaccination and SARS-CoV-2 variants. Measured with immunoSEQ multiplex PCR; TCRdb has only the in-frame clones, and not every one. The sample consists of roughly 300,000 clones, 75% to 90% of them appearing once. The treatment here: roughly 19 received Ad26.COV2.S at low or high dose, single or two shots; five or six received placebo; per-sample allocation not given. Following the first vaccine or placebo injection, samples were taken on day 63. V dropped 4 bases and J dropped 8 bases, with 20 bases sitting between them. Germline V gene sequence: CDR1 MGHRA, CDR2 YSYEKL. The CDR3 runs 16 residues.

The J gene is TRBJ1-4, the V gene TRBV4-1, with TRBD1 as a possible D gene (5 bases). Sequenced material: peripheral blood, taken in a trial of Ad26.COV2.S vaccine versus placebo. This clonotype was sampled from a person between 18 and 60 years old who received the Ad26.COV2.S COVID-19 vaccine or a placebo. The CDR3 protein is CASSLGTTGLGEKLFF. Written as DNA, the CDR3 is TGCGCCAGCAGCCTTGGTACAACAGGCCTAGGGGAAAAACTGTTTTTT.